The rows below give T cell receptor beta chains drawn from one sample of a study of blood T cells in healthy people across ages. TCRdb called the 5' RACE reads again in MiXCR, with one record for every CDR3 protein. The data show roughly 700,000 distinct CDR3 sequences, with around 45% seen just once and 30% to 35% held by the top ten. Sequenced: blood. The receptors come from a woman in her fifties or sixties in good health. Both conserved end residues are trimmed from each CDR3.

>TRBV21-1
ASSNWDSLMNTEAF
>TRBV12-3/TRBV12-4
ASRSSGGRDGYT
>TRBV7-2
ASSLGVLNERF
>TRBV28
ASQGGFGDGYT
>TRBV4-2
ASSQVPSGRNTDTQY
>TRBV4-2
ASSPLAGYSYEQY
>TRBV10-3
AIRPWKGLSYEQY
>TRBV11-1
ASEDTGELF
>TRBV5-1
ASSYGTSAEQY
>TRBV7-2
ASSYSVGNWNIQY
>TRBV9
ASSVEVSIVGNEQY
>TRBV25-1
ASSPTSGRPNTGELF
>TRBV12-3/TRBV12-4
ASRHNNRGRGGTEAF
>TRBV3-1
ASSQTLPGRAAVNEQF
>TRBV21-1
ASSKSGCTDTQY
>TRBV4-3
ASSSGRTPSTDTQY
>TRBV4-2
ASSQPGRENYGYT
>TRBV20-1
SARDPVRKTQY
>TRBV4-3
ASSQDLAGDWETQY
>TRBV28
ASSQPATGQGYT
>TRBV6-1
ASILADEQY
>TRBV5-1
ASSPSGGIMNTEAF
>TRBV7-9
ASSLWGDPNEKLF
>TRBV12-3/TRBV12-4
TSSPGTDNYGYT
>TRBV14
ASSQAASYNEQF
>TRBV5-1
ASSFGAGDNEQF